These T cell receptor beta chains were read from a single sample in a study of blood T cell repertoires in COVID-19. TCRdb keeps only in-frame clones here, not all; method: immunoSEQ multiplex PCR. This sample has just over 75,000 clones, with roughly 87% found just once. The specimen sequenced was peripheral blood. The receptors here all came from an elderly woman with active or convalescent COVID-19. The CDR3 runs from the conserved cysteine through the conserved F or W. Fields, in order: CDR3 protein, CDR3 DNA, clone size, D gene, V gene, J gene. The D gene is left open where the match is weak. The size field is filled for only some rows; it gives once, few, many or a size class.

CDR3 protein: CASSLGAEGYNSPLHF; CDR3 DNA: TGTGCCAGCAGCTTAGGGGCGGAGGGCTATAATTCACCCCTCCACTTT; clone size: NA; D gene: NA; V gene: TRBV7-9; J gene: TRBJ1-6
CDR3 protein: CASSLSRSAGGYQETQYF; CDR3 DNA: TGTGCCAGCAGCTTATCGAGGTCCGCGGGAGGGTACCAAGAGACCCAGTACTTC; clone size: once; D gene: TRBD2; V gene: TRBV7-2; J gene: TRBJ2-5
CDR3 protein: CASTGQSNEQYF; CDR3 DNA: TGTGCCAGTACTGGACAGTCCAACGAGCAGTACTTC; clone size: NA; D gene: NA; V gene: TRBV28; J gene: TRBJ2-7
CDR3 protein: CAAGTGQDETQYF; CDR3 DNA: TGTGCCGCCGGGACAGGTCAGGACGAGACCCAGTACTTC; clone size: NA; D gene: TRBD1; V gene: TRBV10-3; J gene: TRBJ2-5
CDR3 protein: CASSLEAGARYEQYF; CDR3 DNA: TGTGCCAGCAGCTTAGAAGCGGGCGCAAGGTACGAGCAGTACTTC; clone size: NA; D gene: NA; V gene: TRBV11-2; J gene: TRBJ2-7
CDR3 protein: CASSLTGSPSSGNTIYF; CDR3 DNA: TGCGCCAGCAGCTTGACAGGGAGCCCAAGCTCTGGAAACACCATATATTTT; clone size: NA; D gene: NA; V gene: TRBV5-1; J gene: TRBJ1-3
CDR3 protein: CASSRPGTVNTGELFF; CDR3 DNA: TGTGCCAGCAGTAGACCCGGGACAGTGAACACCGGGGAGCTGTTTTTT; clone size: NA; D gene: TRBD1; V gene: TRBV6-2/TRBV6-3; J gene: TRBJ2-2
CDR3 protein: CASSMQLAGGDTQYF; CDR3 DNA: TGTGCCAGTAGTATGCAACTAGCGGGAGGAGATACGCAGTATTTT; clone size: NA; D gene: TRBD2; V gene: TRBV19; J gene: TRBJ2-3
CDR3 protein: CASSQDTGGVYGYTF; CDR3 DNA: TGCGCCAGCAGCCAAGATACAGGGGGCGTCTATGGCTACACCTTC; clone size: NA; D gene: TRBD1; V gene: TRBV4-3; J gene: TRBJ1-2
CDR3 protein: CASSYSGALDLYGYTF; CDR3 DNA: TGTGCCAGCAGTTACAGCGGGGCGCTTGACCTCTATGGCTACACCTTC; clone size: NA; D gene: NA; V gene: TRBV6-2/TRBV6-3; J gene: TRBJ1-2
CDR3 protein: CASSLGLAGLGEQYF; CDR3 DNA: TGCGCCAGCAGCCTAGGACTAGCGGGACTTGGGGAGCAGTACTTC; clone size: once; D gene: TRBD2; V gene: TRBV5-1; J gene: TRBJ2-7
CDR3 protein: CASKTGTSVPYEQYF; CDR3 DNA: TGTGCCAGCAAAACCGGGACTAGCGTCCCCTACGAGCAGTACTTC; clone size: NA; D gene: TRBD2; V gene: TRBV6-5; J gene: TRBJ2-7
CDR3 protein: CASSPQRGGRGDTQYF; CDR3 DNA: TGTGCCAGCAGCCCCCAAAGGGGAGGCCGGGGAGATACGCAGTATTTT; clone size: NA; D gene: NA; V gene: TRBV11-3; J gene: TRBJ2-3
CDR3 protein: CATLPGTEYEQYF; CDR3 DNA: TGTGCCACCCTACCCGGGACAGAATACGAGCAGTACTTC; clone size: NA; D gene: TRBD1; V gene: TRBV7-2; J gene: TRBJ2-7
CDR3 protein: CASSQNGGANTGELFF; CDR3 DNA: TGTGCCAGCAGCCAAAACGGGGGGGCCAACACCGGGGAGCTGTTTTTT; clone size: NA; D gene: TRBD2; V gene: TRBV3-1/TRBV3-2; J gene: TRBJ2-2
CDR3 protein: CASSSSLGAGYYNEQFF; CDR3 DNA: TGTGCCAGCAGCTCCTCATTGGGCGCGGGATATTACAATGAGCAGTTCTTC; clone size: NA; D gene: NA; V gene: TRBV11-3; J gene: TRBJ2-1
CDR3 protein: CASSAPLLTGDKGGYTF; CDR3 DNA: TGTGCCAGCAGCGCGCCCCTTCTTACAGGGGATAAAGGTGGCTACACCTTC; clone size: NA; D gene: TRBD1; V gene: TRBV13; J gene: TRBJ1-2
CDR3 protein: CASFGTGNHGYTF; CDR3 DNA: TGTGCCAGCTTCGGGACAGGGAACCATGGCTACACCTTC; clone size: few; D gene: TRBD1; V gene: TRBV2; J gene: TRBJ1-2
CDR3 protein: CASSLDSGGAHNEQFF; CDR3 DNA: TGTGCCAGCAGCTTAGATAGCGGGGGGGCTCACAATGAGCAGTTCTTC; clone size: NA; D gene: TRBD2; V gene: TRBV7-9; J gene: TRBJ2-1